These 11 T cell receptor beta chains were all obtained from the same sample, sequenced in a study of Ad26.COV2.S vaccination and SARS-CoV-2 variants. The repertoire was sequenced with immunoSEQ multiplex PCR; TCRdb's copy has only in-frame clones and lacks some. The sample holds about 460,000 clones, roughly nine tenths seen once. Noted treatment: 15 to 20 received Ad26.COV2.S at low or high dose, single or two shots; about 5 received placebo; per-sample allocation not given. The investigators took samples on day 63 after the first vaccine or placebo injection. This material consisted of peripheral blood, taken in a trial of Ad26.COV2.S vaccine versus placebo. These receptors were taken from a person between 18 and 59 years old who received the Ad26.COV2.S COVID-19 vaccine or a placebo.

The chain employs TRBV12-3 or TRBV12-4 and TRBJ2-7; weak D call: TRBD1 (6 bases). The CDR3 is made up of 13 amino acids. The V gene lost 4 bases and the J gene lost 13 bases, with 20 bases spanning the gap. CDR3 region: CASSSGTPKLAYF. The CDR3 coding sequence is TGTGCCAGCAGTTCCGGGACACCGAAATTGGCCTACTTC.

Comments on this clone: Its ends do not fully match the called genes, so a read error is possible. This sequence joins TRBV4-3 and TRBJ2-3; 7 bases line up with TRBD2. Per germline, CDR1 LGHNA and CDR2 YSLEER. The CDR3 has 14 amino acids. The CDR3 sequence: CASSQDVSGALGDF. The CDR3 nucleotides are TGCGCCAGCAGCCAAGACGTGAGCGGGGCCCTTGGGGATTTT.

The chain is built from TRBV4-1 and TRBJ2-2; TRBD1 matches 9 bases. The trim removed 5 bases at V and 7 bases at J, leaving 8 bases unmatched. The CDR3 length is 15 residues. Germline CDR1 and CDR2: MGHRA and YSYEKL. CDR3 residues: CASSARDRVHGELFF. CDR3 DNA: TGCGCCAGCAGCGCTCGGGACAGGGTTCACGGGGAGCTGTTTTTT.

The chain uses TRBV2 and TRBJ1-2; the match to TRBD1 covers 7 bases. Unmatched junction bases numbered 8, after V lost 6 bases and J lost 4 bases. The germline V gene has CDR1 SNHLY and CDR2 FYNNEI. This CDR3 is built from 14 residues. The DNA for the CDR3 is TGTGCCAGCAGCCCGGGACAGACCAGCTATGGCTACACCTTC. Amino acid sequence: CASSPGQTSYGYTF.

As concerns this clone: Additional DNA sequences in this sample encode the identical CDR3. The chain joins TRBV9 to TRBJ1-1; weak D call: TRBD1 (5 bases). The CDR3 sequence is 12 residues long. V dropped 1 base and J dropped 7 bases, with 8 bases sitting between them. Germline loops: CDR1 SGDLS, CDR2 YYNGEE. CDR3 nucleotide sequence: TGTGCCAGCAGCGTATCCGGGGGTGAAGCTTTCTTT. Translating it yields CASSVSGGEAFF. Full variable domain (missing parts from reference TRBV9 and TRBJ1-1): DSGVTQTPKHLITATGQRVTLRCSPRSGDLSVYWYQQSLDQGLQFLIQYYNGEERAKGNILERFSAQQFPDLHSELNLSSLELGDSALYFCASSVSGGEAFFGQGTRLTVV.

The rearrangement joins TRBV9 to TRBJ1-6; D is possibly TRBD1 (5 bases). The CDR3 contains 15 residues. V dropped 0 bases and J dropped 6 bases, with 10 bases sitting between them. CDR1 SGDLS and CDR2 YYNGEE come from the germline V gene. DNA for the CDR3: TGTGCCAGCAGCGTAGAGGAGACAGCTAATTCACCCCTCCACTTT. Its protein is CASSVEETANSPLHF. Supplemented by reference TRBV9 and TRBJ1-6, the full variable domain reads DSGVTQTPKHLITATGQRVTLRCSPRSGDLSVYWYQQSLDQGLQFLIQYYNGEERAKGNILERFSAQQFPDLHSELNLSSLELGDSALYFCASSVEETANSPLHFGNGTRLTVT.

This clone is a singleton in its sample. The V call is TRBV5-1, the J call TRBJ2-2; D tentatively reads TRBD1 or TRBD2 (6 bases each). Trimming took off 4 bases at V and 5 bases at J, with 15 bases between the two ends. The germline V gene has CDR1 SGHRS and CDR2 YFSETQ. This CDR3 contains 15 residues. CDR3 region: CASSPRGSGTGELFF. DNA for the CDR3: TGCGCCAGCAGCCCCAGGGGTAGCGGAACCGGGGAGCTGTTTTTT.

V usage is TRBV28 and J usage is TRBJ2-7; no reliable D call. Germline CDR1 reads MDHEN; CDR2 reads SYDVKM. Trimming removed 10 bases from V and 6 bases from J, with 10 bases in between. The CDR3 contains 10 residues. The DNA of the CDR3 is TGTGCCACCGAGCAGTCCGAGCAGTACTTC. Translating gives CATEQSEQYF.

J is TRBJ2-5 and V is TRBV7-4; 10 bases map to TRBD2. The germline CDR1 and CDR2 sequences are SGHVT and SQSDAQ. The CDR3 sequence is 15 residues long. V shed 3 bases, J shed 3 bases, and the junction held 4 bases outside the gene matches. This CDR3 is CASSFLTSGKETQYF. Here the CDR3 DNA reads TGTGCCAGCAGCTTCCTTACTAGCGGGAAAGAGACCCAGTACTTC. Drawing the rest from reference TRBV7-4 and TRBJ2-5, the complete variable domain is GAGVSQSPRYKVAKRGRDVALRCDSISGHVTLYWYRQTLGQGSEVLTYSQSDAQRDKSGRPSGRFSAERPERSVSTLKIQRTEQGDSAVYLCASSFLTSGKETQYFGPGTRLLVL.

The CDR3 loop is CASSQDETGPYEQYF. For the CDR3, the DNA is TGCGCCAGCAGCCAAGATGAGACAGGACCCTACGAGCAGTACTTC. The chain combines TRBV4-3 with TRBJ2-7, with a possible D match to TRBD1 (6 bases). This CDR3 is built from 15 residues. V lost 0 bases and J lost 2, with 11 bases in between. The germline V gene has CDR1 LGHNA and CDR2 YSLEER.

The rearrangement links TRBV6-1 to TRBJ1-3; D is ambiguous. Germline V CDR1 and CDR2: MNHNS, SASEGT. The germline V and J ends were trimmed by 2 bases and 2 bases, with 16 bases remaining between them. This CDR3 contains 17 residues. The chain's CDR3 is CASSELSRGRAGNTIYF. CDR3 nucleotide sequence: TGTGCCAGCAGTGAATTATCACGGGGTCGCGCTGGAAACACCATATATTTT.